These 12 T cell receptor beta chains share one sample of origin, sequenced in a study of monozygotic twins with inflammatory bowel disease. Reprocessing the 5' RACE reads, TCRdb reports a single entry for every CDR3 protein and omits DNA. The sample yields some 450,000 distinct CDR3 sequences, of which the top ten take up about 2.4%. The sample taken for sequencing was blood. These receptor sequences come from a human donor with ulcerative colitis or Crohn's disease, or a healthy co-twin of an affected twin (not recorded which).

The rearrangement uses TRBV2 and TRBJ2-7; checking the TCRdb D call of TRBD1 is not possible without DNA. Per germline, CDR1 SNHLY and CDR2 FYNNEI. This CDR3 contains 13 residues. CDR3 sequence reads: CASTPGQLYEQYF. Looking up the rest from reference TRBV2 and TRBJ2-7 gives the full variable domain: EPEVTQTPSHQVTQMGQEVILRCVPISNHLYFYWYRQILGQKVEFLVSFYNNEISEKSEIFDDQFSVERPDGSNFTLKIRSTKLEDSAMYFCASTPGQLYEQYFGPGTRLTVT.

This rearrangement joins TRBV20-1 to TRBJ2-7; there is no DNA to check the TCRdb D call of TRBD1. The V gene's germline CDR1 is DFQATT and CDR2 SNEGSKA (reference sequence). The CDR3 has 13 amino acids. The chain's CDR3 is CSASGGFSYEQYF.

The gene calls are TRBV29-1 and TRBJ1-1. The CDR3 consists of 13 residues. Germline V gene lookup returns CDR1 SQVTM and CDR2 ANQGSEA. This CDR3 reads CSVEKSRNTEAFF.

The V call is TRBV7-2, the J call TRBJ2-2. This CDR3 region has 15 residues. The germline gives CDR1 SGHTA, CDR2 FQGNSA. CDR3 residues: CASRPSGLNTGELFF.

The rearrangement uses TRBV11-2 and TRBJ2-3; there is no DNA to check the TCRdb D call of TRBD2. Germline assignment: CDR1 SGHAT and CDR2 FQNNGV. This CDR3 spans 16 amino acids. This chain's CDR3 is CASSWGRAASTDTQYF.

This rearrangement joins TRBV12-3 or TRBV12-4 to TRBJ1-5; the D gene TCRdb calls, TRBD1, cannot be checked with no DNA. This CDR3 region has 14 residues. CDR3 amino acids: CASSLVSGEIPQHF.

The rearrangement uses TRBV10-3 and TRBJ2-3; TCRdb outputs TRBD2, but without DNA this stays unchecked. CDR3 size: 14 residues. Germline V gives CDR1 ENHRY, CDR2 SYGVKD. CDR3 amino acids: CAISDASGWDTQYF.

CDR3 residues: CASSQEARRVKETQYF. This chain joins TRBV3-1 and TRBJ2-5; TCRdb selects TRBD1, and the lack of DNA leaves this call unchecked. The CDR3 runs 16 residues. Germline loops: CDR1 LGHDT, CDR2 YNNKEL (reference sequence).

V and J are TRBV20-1 and TRBJ2-3; TCRdb returns TRBD1, unconfirmable since there is no DNA. CDR3 length: 14 residues. Germline V gene lookup returns CDR1 DFQATT and CDR2 SNEGSKA (reference sequence). CDR3 protein: CSARRGSFTDTQYF.

This rearrangement joins TRBV28 to TRBJ1-2; TCRdb reports TRBD1, a call that lacks DNA to check it against. This CDR3 comprises 12 residues. Germline V gene sequence: CDR1 MDHEN, CDR2 SYDVKM. The CDR3 region is CASINRGNGYTF.

The rearrangement links TRBV5-6 to TRBJ2-1; checking the TCRdb D call of TRBD2 is not possible without DNA. Looked up from germline, CDR1 is SGHDT and CDR2 is YYEEEE. CDR3 length: 16 amino acids. CDR3: CASSFLASGSYNEQFF.

The gene calls are TRBV20-1 and TRBJ2-7; the TRBD1 assignment by TCRdb is unverifiable without DNA. CDR3 length equals 14 residues. Germline CDR1 reads DFQATT; CDR2 reads SNEGSKA (reference sequence). The CDR3 sequence: CSAPGEGNDYEQYF.